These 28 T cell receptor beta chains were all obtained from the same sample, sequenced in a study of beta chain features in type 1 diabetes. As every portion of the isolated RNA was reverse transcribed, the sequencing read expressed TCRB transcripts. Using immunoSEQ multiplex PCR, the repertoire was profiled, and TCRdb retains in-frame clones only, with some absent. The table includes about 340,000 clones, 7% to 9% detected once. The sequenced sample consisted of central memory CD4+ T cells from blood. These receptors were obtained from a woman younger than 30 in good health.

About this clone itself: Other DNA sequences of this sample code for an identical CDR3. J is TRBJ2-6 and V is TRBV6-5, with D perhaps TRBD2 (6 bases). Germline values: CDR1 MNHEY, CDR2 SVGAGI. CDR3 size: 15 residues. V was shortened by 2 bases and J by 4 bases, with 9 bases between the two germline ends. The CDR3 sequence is CASSYGGSGANVLTF. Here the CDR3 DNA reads TGTGCCAGCAGTTACGGGGGGTCAGGGGCCAACGTCCTGACTTTC.

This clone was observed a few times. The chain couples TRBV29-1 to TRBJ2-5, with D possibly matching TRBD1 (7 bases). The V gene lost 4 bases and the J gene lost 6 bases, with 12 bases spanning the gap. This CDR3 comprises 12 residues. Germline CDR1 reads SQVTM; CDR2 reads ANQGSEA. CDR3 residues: CSVARDRQTQYF. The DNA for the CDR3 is TGCAGCGTTGCGCGGGACAGACAGACCCAGTACTTC.

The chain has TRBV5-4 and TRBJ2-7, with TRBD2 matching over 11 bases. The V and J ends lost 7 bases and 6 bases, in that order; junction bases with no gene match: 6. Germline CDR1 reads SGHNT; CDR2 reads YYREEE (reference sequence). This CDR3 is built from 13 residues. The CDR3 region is CASGTGTSGEQYF. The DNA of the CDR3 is TGTGCCAGCGGCACGGGGACTAGCGGCGAGCAGTACTTC.

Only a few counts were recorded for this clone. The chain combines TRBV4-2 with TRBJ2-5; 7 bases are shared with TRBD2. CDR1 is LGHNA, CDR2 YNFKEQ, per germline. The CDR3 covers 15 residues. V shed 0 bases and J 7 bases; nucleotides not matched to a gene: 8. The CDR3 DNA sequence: TGTGCCAGCAGCCAAGAAAATGGCGGGAGTGGGACCCAGTACTTC. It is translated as CASSQENGGSGTQYF.

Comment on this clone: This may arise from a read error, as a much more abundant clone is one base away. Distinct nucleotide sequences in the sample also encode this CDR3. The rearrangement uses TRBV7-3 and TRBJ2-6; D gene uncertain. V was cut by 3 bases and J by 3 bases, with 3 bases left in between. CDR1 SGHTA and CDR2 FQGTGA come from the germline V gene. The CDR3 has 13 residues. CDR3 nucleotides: TGTGCCAGCAGCTTCTTTGGGGCCAACGTCCTGACTTTC. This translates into CASSFFGANVLTF.

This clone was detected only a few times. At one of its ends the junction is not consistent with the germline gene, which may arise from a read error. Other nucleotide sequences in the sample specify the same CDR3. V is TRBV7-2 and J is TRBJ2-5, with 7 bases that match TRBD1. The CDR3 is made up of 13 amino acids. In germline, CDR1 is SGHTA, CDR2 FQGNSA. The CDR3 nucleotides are TGCGCCAGCAGCCAGGACAGGCAAGAGACCCAGTACTTC. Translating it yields CASSQDRQETQYF.

The CDR3, as DNA: TGTGCCAGCAGCTTCAACAGTCCCTACGAGCAGTACTTC. It yields the protein CASSFNSPYEQYF. The V gene is TRBV7-2, the J gene TRBJ2-7; D not certain. The CDR3 covers 13 residues. Between the trimmed V and J ends, which lost 3 bases and 2 bases, there was a span of 8 bases. Looked up from germline, CDR1 is SGHTA and CDR2 is FQGNSA.

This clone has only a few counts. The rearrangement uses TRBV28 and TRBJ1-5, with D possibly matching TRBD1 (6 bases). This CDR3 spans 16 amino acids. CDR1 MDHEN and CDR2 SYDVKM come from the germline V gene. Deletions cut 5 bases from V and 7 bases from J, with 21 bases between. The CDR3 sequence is CASSNYREAIRQPQHF. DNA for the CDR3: TGTGCCAGCAGTAATTACAGGGAGGCCATCAGACAGCCCCAGCATTTT. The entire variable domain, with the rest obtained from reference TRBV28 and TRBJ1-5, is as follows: DVKVTQSSRYLVKRTGEKVFLECVQDMDHENMFWYRQDPGLGLRLIYFSYDVKMKEKGDIPEGYSVSREKKERFSLILESASTNQTSMYLCASSNYREAIRQPQHFGDGTRLSIL.

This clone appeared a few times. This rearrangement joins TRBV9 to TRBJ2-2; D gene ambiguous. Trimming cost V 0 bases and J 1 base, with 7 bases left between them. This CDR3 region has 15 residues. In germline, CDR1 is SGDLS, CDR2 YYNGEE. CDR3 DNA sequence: TGTGCCAGCAGCGTAGAACCCAAGAACACCGGGGAGCTGTTTTTT. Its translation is CASSVEPKNTGELFF. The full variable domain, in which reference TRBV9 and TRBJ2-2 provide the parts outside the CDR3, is DSGVTQTPKHLITATGQRVTLRCSPRSGDLSVYWYQQSLDQGLQFLIQYYNGEERAKGNILERFSAQQFPDLHSELNLSSLELGDSALYFCASSVEPKNTGELFFGEGSRLTVL.

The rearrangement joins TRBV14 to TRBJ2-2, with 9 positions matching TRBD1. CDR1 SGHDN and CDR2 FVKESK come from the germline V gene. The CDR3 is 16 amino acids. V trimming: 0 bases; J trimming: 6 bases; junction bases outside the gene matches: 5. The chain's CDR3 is CASSQDRYRGPGELFF. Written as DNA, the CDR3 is TGTGCCAGCAGCCAAGATCGGTACAGGGGGCCCGGGGAGCTGTTTTTT.

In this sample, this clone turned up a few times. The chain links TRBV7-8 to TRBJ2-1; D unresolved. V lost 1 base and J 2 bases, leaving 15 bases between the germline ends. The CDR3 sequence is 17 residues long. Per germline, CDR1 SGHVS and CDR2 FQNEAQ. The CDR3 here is CASSLVYGLGPYNEQFF. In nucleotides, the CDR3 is TGTGCCAGCAGCTTAGTATACGGCCTCGGACCCTACAATGAGCAGTTCTTC.

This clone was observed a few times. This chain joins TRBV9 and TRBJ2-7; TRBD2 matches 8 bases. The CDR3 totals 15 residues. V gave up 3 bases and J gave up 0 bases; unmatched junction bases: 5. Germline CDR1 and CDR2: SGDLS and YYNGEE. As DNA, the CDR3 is TGTGCCAGCAGCGAGACTAGCGTCCCCTCCTACGAGCAGTACTTC. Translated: CASSETSVPSYEQYF. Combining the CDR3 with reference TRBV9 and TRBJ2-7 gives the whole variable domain DSGVTQTPKHLITATGQRVTLRCSPRSGDLSVYWYQQSLDQGLQFLIQYYNGEERAKGNILERFSAQQFPDLHSELNLSSLELGDSALYFCASSETSVPSYEQYFGPGTRLTVT.

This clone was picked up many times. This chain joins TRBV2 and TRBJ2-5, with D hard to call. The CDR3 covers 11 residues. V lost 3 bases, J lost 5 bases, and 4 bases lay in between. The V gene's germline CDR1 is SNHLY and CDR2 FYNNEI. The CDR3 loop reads CASSDWETQYF. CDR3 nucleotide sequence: TGTGCCAGCAGTGATTGGGAGACCCAGTACTTC. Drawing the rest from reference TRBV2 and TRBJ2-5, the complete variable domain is EPEVTQTPSHQVTQMGQEVILRCVPISNHLYFYWYRQILGQKVEFLVSFYNNEISEKSEIFDDQFSVERPDGSNFTLKIRSTKLEDSAMYFCASSDWETQYFGPGTRLLVL.

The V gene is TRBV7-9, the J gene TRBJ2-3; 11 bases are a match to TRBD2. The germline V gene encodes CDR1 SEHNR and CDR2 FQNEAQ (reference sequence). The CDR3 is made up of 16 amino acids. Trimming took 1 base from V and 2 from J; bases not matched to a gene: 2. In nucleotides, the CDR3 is TGTGCCAGCAGCTTAGGACTAGCGGGATTCACAGATACGCAGTATTTT. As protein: CASSLGLAGFTDTQYF. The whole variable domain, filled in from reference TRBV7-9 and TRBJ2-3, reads DTGVSQNPRHKITKRGQNVTFRCDPISEHNRLYWYRQTLGQGPEFLTYFQNEAQLEKSRLLSDRFSAERPKGSFSTLEIQRTEQGDSAMYLCASSLGLAGFTDTQYFGPGTRLTVL.

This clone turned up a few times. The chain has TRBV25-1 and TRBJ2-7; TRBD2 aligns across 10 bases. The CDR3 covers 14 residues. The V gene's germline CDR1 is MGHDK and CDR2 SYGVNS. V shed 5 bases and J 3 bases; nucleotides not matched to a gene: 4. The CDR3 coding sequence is TGTGCCAGCAGTACTAGCGGGACCCACTACGAGCAGTACTTC. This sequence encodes CASSTSGTHYEQYF.

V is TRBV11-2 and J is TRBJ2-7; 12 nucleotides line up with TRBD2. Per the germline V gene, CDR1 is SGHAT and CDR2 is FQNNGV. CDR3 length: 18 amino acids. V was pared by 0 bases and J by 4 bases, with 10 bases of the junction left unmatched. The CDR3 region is CASSLDRTSGTGGYEQYF. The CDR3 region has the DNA TGTGCCAGCAGCTTAGATCGGACTAGCGGGACGGGTGGGTACGAGCAGTACTTC.

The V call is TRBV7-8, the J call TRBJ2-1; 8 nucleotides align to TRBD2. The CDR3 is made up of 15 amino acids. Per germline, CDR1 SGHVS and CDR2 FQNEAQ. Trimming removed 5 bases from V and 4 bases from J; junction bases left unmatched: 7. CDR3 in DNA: TGTGCCAGCAGCGCCCCGGGAGGGGGATACAATGAGCAGTTCTTC. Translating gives CASSAPGGGYNEQFF.

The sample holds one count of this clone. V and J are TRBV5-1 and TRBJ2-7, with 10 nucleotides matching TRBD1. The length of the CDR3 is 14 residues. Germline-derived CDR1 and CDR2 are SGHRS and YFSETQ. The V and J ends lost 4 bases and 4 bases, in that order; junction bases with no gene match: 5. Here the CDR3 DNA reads TGCGCCAGCAGCCGGGGACAGGGGCATTACGAGCAGTACTTC. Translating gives CASSRGQGHYEQYF. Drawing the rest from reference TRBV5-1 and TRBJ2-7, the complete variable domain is KAGVTQTPRYLIKTRGQQVTLSCSPISGHRSVSWYQQTPGQGLQFLFEYFSETQRNKGNFPGRFSGRQFSNSRSEMNVSTLELGDSALYLCASSRGQGHYEQYFGPGTRLTVT.

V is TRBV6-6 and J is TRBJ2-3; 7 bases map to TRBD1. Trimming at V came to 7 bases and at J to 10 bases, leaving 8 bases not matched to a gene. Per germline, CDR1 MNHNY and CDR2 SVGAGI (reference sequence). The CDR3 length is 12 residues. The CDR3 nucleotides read TGTGCCAGCAAGGTGACAGGGAGTCCGCAGTATTTT. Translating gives CASKVTGSPQYF.

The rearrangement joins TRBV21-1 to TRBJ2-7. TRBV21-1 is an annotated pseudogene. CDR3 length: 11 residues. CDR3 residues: CARSSSYEQYF. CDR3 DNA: TGTGCCAGAAGCAGTTCCTACGAGCAGTACTTC.

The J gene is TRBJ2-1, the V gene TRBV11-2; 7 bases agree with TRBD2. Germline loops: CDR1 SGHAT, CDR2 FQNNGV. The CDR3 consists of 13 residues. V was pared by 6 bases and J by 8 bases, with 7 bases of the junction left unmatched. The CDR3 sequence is CASRREWGDEQFF. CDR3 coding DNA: TGTGCCAGCAGGCGGGAGTGGGGGGATGAGCAGTTCTTC.

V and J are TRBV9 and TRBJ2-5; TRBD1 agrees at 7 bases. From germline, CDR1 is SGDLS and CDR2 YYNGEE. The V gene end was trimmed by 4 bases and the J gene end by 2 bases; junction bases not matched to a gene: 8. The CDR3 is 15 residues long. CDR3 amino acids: CASSYSGTVQETQYF. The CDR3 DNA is TGTGCCAGCAGCTACTCCGGGACAGTGCAAGAGACCCAGTACTTC. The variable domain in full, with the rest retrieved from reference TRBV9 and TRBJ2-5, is DSGVTQTPKHLITATGQRVTLRCSPRSGDLSVYWYQQSLDQGLQFLIQYYNGEERAKGNILERFSAQQFPDLHSELNLSSLELGDSALYFCASSYSGTVQETQYFGPGTRLLVL.

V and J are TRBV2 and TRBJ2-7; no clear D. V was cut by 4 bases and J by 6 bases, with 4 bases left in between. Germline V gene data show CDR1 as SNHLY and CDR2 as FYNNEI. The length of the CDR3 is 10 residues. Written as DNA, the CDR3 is TGTGCCAGCAGTGCGGGCGAGCAGTACTTC. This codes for CASSAGEQYF.

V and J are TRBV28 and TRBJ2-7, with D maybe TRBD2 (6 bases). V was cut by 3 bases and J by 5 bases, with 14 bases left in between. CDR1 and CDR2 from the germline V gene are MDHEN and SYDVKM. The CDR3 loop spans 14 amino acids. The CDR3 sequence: CASSFPGGKNEQYF. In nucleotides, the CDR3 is TGTGCCAGCAGTTTTCCGGGCGGGAAAAACGAGCAGTACTTC.

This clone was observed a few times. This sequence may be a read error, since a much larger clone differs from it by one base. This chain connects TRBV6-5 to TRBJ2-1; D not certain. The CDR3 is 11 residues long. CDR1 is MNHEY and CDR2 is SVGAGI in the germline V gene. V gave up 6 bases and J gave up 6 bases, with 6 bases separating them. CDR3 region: CASSPGNEQFF. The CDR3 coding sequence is TGTGCCAGCAGCCCGGGCAATGAGCAGTTCTTC.

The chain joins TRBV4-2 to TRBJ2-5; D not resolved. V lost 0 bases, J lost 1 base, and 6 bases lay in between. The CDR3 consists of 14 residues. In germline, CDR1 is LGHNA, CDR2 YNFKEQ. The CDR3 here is CASSQELTQETQYF. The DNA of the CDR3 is TGTGCCAGCAGCCAAGAACTAACCCAAGAGACCCAGTACTTC.

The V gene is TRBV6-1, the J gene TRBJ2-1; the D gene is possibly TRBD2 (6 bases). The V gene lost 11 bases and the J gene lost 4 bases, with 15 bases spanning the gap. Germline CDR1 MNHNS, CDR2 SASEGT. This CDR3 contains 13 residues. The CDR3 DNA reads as TGTGCCGGGAGTTCGACTAGTTACAATGAGCAGTTCTTC. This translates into CAGSSTSYNEQFF.

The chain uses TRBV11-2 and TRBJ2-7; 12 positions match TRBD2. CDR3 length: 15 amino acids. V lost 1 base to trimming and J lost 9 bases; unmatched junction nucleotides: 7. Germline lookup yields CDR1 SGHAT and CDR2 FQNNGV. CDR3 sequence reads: CASSLGTSGIRRQYF. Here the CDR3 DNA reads TGTGCCAGCAGCTTAGGGACTAGCGGGATACGTCGGCAGTACTTC.